These T cell receptor beta chains were read from a single sample in a study of CD8 T cells in ankylosing spondylitis. TCRdb itself ran the 5' RACE reads through MiXCR, one entry per CDR3 protein. Of some 46,000 distinct CDR3 sequences listed, about 11% are singletons. The sample consisted of blood, either unsorted or a sorted T cell fraction (not recorded which). The receptors here all came from a male donor with ankylosing spondylitis or in good health (not recorded which). The conserved cysteine and the conserved F or W are not part of the CDR3 here.

ATSDLLGTGGNEQF	TRBV24-1	TRBJ2-1
AGQRSTNEKLF	TRBV28	TRBJ1-4
ASSQALGGVNEQF	TRBV3-1	TRBJ2-1
ASSSGQGDYEQY	TRBV6-1	TRBJ2-7
ASSLSSGNQPQH	TRBV12-3/TRBV12-4	TRBJ1-5
ASSYTGPRTEAF	TRBV6-2/TRBV6-3	TRBJ1-1
ASSLEPPGHEQY	TRBV12-3/TRBV12-4	TRBJ2-7
SARAGTGGSYEQY	TRBV20-1	TRBJ2-7
AISESLTNIQY	TRBV10-3	TRBJ2-4
ASRVTGRETQY	TRBV12-3/TRBV12-4	TRBJ2-5
ASSSIRENTEAF	TRBV25-1	TRBJ1-1
ASSSDLRTDTGELF	TRBV5-1	TRBJ2-2
ASSLTGTGELF	TRBV12-3/TRBV12-4	TRBJ2-2
ASSLEPATNEKLF	TRBV5-1	TRBJ1-4
ASSPLADSIPHGYT	TRBV12-3/TRBV12-4	TRBJ1-2
ASYWGMGYGYT	TRBV12-3/TRBV12-4	TRBJ1-2
ASSKGTGEVRYNEQF	TRBV21-1	TRBJ2-1
ASSFSGYPQYNSPLH	TRBV7-6	TRBJ1-6
ASSLDGSIDGNTIY	TRBV5-1	TRBJ1-3
ATSRDLDRLVSLH	TRBV15	TRBJ1-6
ASSFTGELF	TRBV12-3/TRBV12-4	TRBJ2-2
ASSFFTDTQY	TRBV18	TRBJ2-3
ASSQGQRTDTQY	TRBV4-2	TRBJ2-3
ASTLGGNQPQH	TRBV6-1	TRBJ1-5
ASSSDRGQGGYT	TRBV5-1	TRBJ1-2
ASSPSGGVTENSPLH	TRBV6-1	TRBJ1-6
ASSPFGGDTQY	TRBV18	TRBJ2-3
ASSYPSGDKPYEQY	TRBV12-3/TRBV12-4	TRBJ2-7
SASTHYQETQY	TRBV20-1	TRBJ2-5
ASSQVLQGNQPQH	TRBV4-2	TRBJ1-5
ASSPLRGKVTEAF	TRBV18	TRBJ1-1
ASSLEGSDTEAF	TRBV7-2	TRBJ1-1
ASSGQGWYEQY	TRBV5-1	TRBJ2-7
ATSDRSRGFTDTQY	TRBV24-1	TRBJ2-3
ASSLEGPNTEAF	TRBV7-2	TRBJ1-1
ASSGRGETQY	TRBV19	TRBJ2-5
VSSSDRMRGNEQF	TRBV7-9	TRBJ2-1
SVGLAGGYNEQF	TRBV29-1	TRBJ2-1
ASSQTGHTDTQY	TRBV3-1	TRBJ2-3